What follows describes a single TCR beta chain. Its target is unknown. The data are from a study of cytomegalovirus exposure and HLA in healthy donors. Points from the study as a whole: Follow-up analysis later connected one missense variant in DCLRE1C with trimming of TCR beta V- and J-genes. Clonal expansion was found to be greater in HLA-associated TCR beta chains than in equally common others in a later analysis. Approximately 160 TCR beta chains were listed as cytomegalovirus-associated.

Unrecorded immune exposures were likely, despite nominal health at sampling. PCR primers comprised 60 Vbeta and 13 Jbeta primers. Using immunoSEQ multiplex PCR, the repertoire was profiled, and TCRdb retains in-frame clones only, with some absent. The sample has about 200,000 clones, more than 9.5% seen once. The CDR3 is 15 amino acids. Germline CDR1 SGHDT, CDR2 YYEEEE. V was pared by 4 bases and J by 5 bases, with 7 bases of the junction left unmatched. The sequence was collected from a man aged 45-65 years in good health and CMV-seropositive. The sequencing input was PBMCs. This rearrangement joins TRBV5-6 to TRBJ1-4; 8 bases line up with TRBD1. DNA of the CDR3: TGTGCCAGCAGCCGAAACAGGGGGATGAATGAAAAACTGTTTTTT. Translated, it gives CASSRNRGMNEKLFF. Combining the CDR3 with reference TRBV5-6 and TRBJ1-4 gives the whole variable domain DAGVTQSPTHLIKTRGQQVTLRCSPKSGHDTVSWYQQALGQGPQFIFQYYEEEERQRGNFPDRFSGHQFPNYSSELNVNALLLGDSALYLCASSRNRGMNEKLFFGSGTQLSVL.